This T cell receptor beta chain stems from a study of T cell responses to AZD1222 COVID-19 vaccine. Notes on the study in general: The study sampled repertoires only after the peak T cell response. Spike-specific TCR breadth and depth both grew after two AZD1222 doses. Of the AZD1222 recipients, only 6 or 7 were seropositive at baseline. The donors showed a predominance of white British ancestry and of females, with possible underestimation of clonal diversity.

TCRdb's copy holds only in-frame clones and misses some; the assay was immunoSEQ multiplex PCR. The data contain some 130,000 clones, almost 85% of them singletons. Concerning this clone: Its antigen is as yet unknown.

This TCR came from an adult who received the MenACWY meningococcal vaccine as a control. The sequenced sample was peripheral blood, obtained 28 days after the second dose of the MenACWY control vaccine.

CDR3 sequence (DNA): TGCGCCAGCAGCTTGGCCAGCGGGAGGGCCAACCAAGAGACCCAGTACTTC. Translating gives CASSLASGRANQETQYF. This chain joins TRBV5-1 and TRBJ2-5; TRBD2 matches 10 bases. J was trimmed by 0 bases and V by 0 bases; bases with no gene match: 5. Looked up from germline, CDR1 is SGHRS and CDR2 is YFSETQ. This CDR3 region has 17 residues.